This TCR beta chain was retrieved from a study of regulatory T cells in long-lasting Graves disease. Study details: For under 3 months, newly diagnosed Graves' patients had been taking antithyroid drugs. Regarding the study as a whole: The study found TRBV28, TRBJ1-2 and TRBJ2-5 favored in persistent disease. Persistent patients had more shared public clonotypes (under 3,000) than new patients (about 870).

Construction of the TCR beta libraries employed iRepertoire HTBI primers in conjunction with Arm-PCR of CDR3 regions. TCRdb reprocessed the multiplex PCR reads via MiXCR and lists one record per CDR3 protein. The top ten hold roughly 8% of the sample, which has about 430,000 distinct CDR3 sequences, 15% seen once. The CDR3 totals 15 residues. Germline V gives CDR1 KGHSH, CDR2 LQKENI. The germline V and J ends were trimmed by 2 bases and 4 bases, with 14 bases remaining between them. Time point specified: newly diagnosed GD, antithyroid drugs for less than 3 months. PBMC RNA was the source of the TCR library. This clonotype was observed at least ten times. As yet, its antigen is unknown. These data are also associated with another study on T cells in Graves' hyperthyroidism and ophthalmopathy. As reported in that work: Carried out on the TCR CDR3, a first-round RT-PCR used the HTBI primer set.

This sequence originates from a woman in her thirties or forties with Graves disease. The chain employs TRBV18 and TRBJ1-1; D possibly corresponds to TRBD1 (5 bases). The sample consisted of peripheral blood mononuclear cells (PBMCs), taken at new diagnosis, from a patient treated with antithyroid drugs. The CDR3 spells CASSPARAGGTEAFF. The CDR3 nucleotides read TGTGCCAGCTCACCAGCCCGGGCCGGGGGCACTGAAGCTTTCTTT.